These 23 T cell receptor beta chains were all obtained from the same sample, sequenced in a study of blood T cells in healthy people across ages. For the second PCR, which ran for about 6 to 11 cycles, a sample-barcoded 5' primer and a J-beta primer mix were used. TCRdb re-called the 5' RACE reads through MiXCR, storing one row per CDR3 protein. The repertoire holds 450,000 to 650,000 distinct CDR3 sequences, with nearly 25% as singletons. These sequences were also reported in another study, on T cells of mothers and their children.

The sequencing sample was made of blood. These receptor sequences come from a boy aged 5 to 17 in good health.

The chain has TRBV29-1 and TRBJ2-1, with D possibly matching TRBD1 (6 bases). V lost 4 bases and J 3 bases, leaving 10 bases between the germline ends. CDR3 length: 13 residues. The germline V gene has CDR1 SQVTM and CDR2 ANQGSEA. CDR3 nucleotide sequence: TGCAGCGTTGTCGGACAGAGCTACAATGAGCAGTTCTTC. Translated: CSVVGQSYNEQFF.

V usage is TRBV20-1 and J usage is TRBJ1-1; D gene ambiguous. Trimming removed 6 bases from V and 1 base from J, with 12 bases in between. Germline-derived CDR1 and CDR2 are DFQATT and SNEGSKA (reference sequence). The CDR3 covers 13 residues. The CDR3 loop reads CSAIQVPNTEAFF. As DNA, the CDR3 is TGCAGTGCCATCCAAGTGCCGAACACTGAAGCTTTCTTT.

This clonotype was observed a few times. The chain carries TRBV7-9 and TRBJ2-7, with 10 bases that match TRBD2. This CDR3 is built from 13 residues. V was pared by 5 bases and J by 6 bases, with 4 bases of the junction left unmatched. Germline CDR1 and CDR2: SEHNR and FQNEAQ (reference sequence). As DNA, the CDR3 is TGTGCCAGCAGCCGAGCGGGAGGGATCGAGCAGTACTTC. Translating gives CASSRAGGIEQYF.

The CDR3 sequence is CSVTGTGAYEQYF. DNA for the CDR3: TGCAGCGTTACCGGGACCGGCGCCTACGAGCAGTACTTC. This sequence joins TRBV29-1 and TRBJ2-7, with D perhaps assigned TRBD1 or TRBD2 (5 bases each). The CDR3 has 13 residues. Germline CDR1 is SQVTM and CDR2 is ANQGSEA. V lost 5 bases to trimming and J lost 2 bases, with 13 bases between them.

The chain joins TRBV18 to TRBJ2-5; D unresolved. The closer fit of TRBJ2-1 to the DNA end suggests the J call may be wrong. Germline-derived CDR1 and CDR2 are KGHSH and LQKENI. CDR3 length: 11 amino acids. The CDR3 sequence is CASSPSDEQFF. Here the CDR3 DNA reads TGTGCCAGCTCACCATCGGATGAGCAGTTCTTC.

This clonotype was counted between two and nine times. J is TRBJ2-1 and V is TRBV6-4; 12 positions agree with TRBD2. Per germline, CDR1 MRHNA and CDR2 SNTAGT. The CDR3 consists of 16 residues. The trim removed 5 bases at V and 3 bases at J, leaving 5 bases unmatched. The CDR3 reads CASSRTSGEGYNEQFF. Here the CDR3 DNA reads TGTGCCAGCAGTCGGACTAGCGGGGAGGGCTACAATGAGCAGTTCTTC.

The sample holds a few counts of this clonotype. V and J are TRBV11-1 and TRBJ2-5, with 10 bases matching TRBD2. The CDR3 runs to 16 residues. V lost 6 bases to trimming and J lost 1 base; unmatched junction nucleotides: 8. Germline V lookup: CDR1 SGHAT, CDR2 FQDESV (reference sequence). Written as DNA, the CDR3 is TGTGCCAGCAGTTCTACAGCGGGGGGGCGCCAAGAGACCCAGTACTTC. Protein: CASSSTAGGRQETQYF.

This clonotype was counted between two and nine times. This sequence joins TRBV5-1 and TRBJ1-2; tentative D call: TRBD1 (5 bases). Between the trimmed V and J ends, which lost 4 bases and 4 bases, there was a span of 11 bases. CDR3 size: 13 residues. Germline V gene sequence: CDR1 SGHRS, CDR2 YFSETQ. The CDR3 is CASSVDIAYGYTF. CDR3 bases: TGCGCCAGCAGCGTGGACATAGCCTATGGCTACACCTTC.

The V and J genes are TRBV7-2 and TRBJ1-3, with TRBD1 matching 7 bases. Germline loops: CDR1 SGHTA, CDR2 FQGNSA. The junction had 4 bases not matched to a gene; V was cut back by 0 bases and J by 2 bases. The CDR3 is 16 amino acids. For the CDR3, the DNA is TGTGCCAGCAGCTTAGCTCACAGGGGAGCTGGAAACACCATATATTTT. Translated: CASSLAHRGAGNTIYF.

The V and J genes are TRBV7-6 and TRBJ2-5; 8 nucleotides line up with TRBD2. The DNA end lines up better with TRBJ2-1; the J call may be wrong. From germline, CDR1 is SGHVS and CDR2 FNYEAQ. This CDR3 region has 15 residues. CDR3 DNA sequence: TGTGCCAGCAGCCCGTCGGGCAGCGGGGGTGTTGAGCAGTTCTTC. It specifies CASSPSGSGGVEQFF.

There are a few counts of this clonotype. The chain recombines TRBV5-1 with TRBJ1-2, with D possibly TRBD1 on 6 matching bases. The CDR3 loop spans 14 amino acids. Trimming stripped 4 bases from V and 7 bases from J, with 17 bases between. CDR1 and CDR2 from the germline V gene are SGHRS and YFSETQ. The CDR3 region is CASSPSGVRRGYTF. For the CDR3, the DNA is TGCGCCAGCAGCCCATCAGGGGTAAGGCGTGGCTACACCTTC.

This clonotype was seen repeatedly, ten times or more. The chain carries TRBV7-9 and TRBJ2-5, with D perhaps matching TRBD2 (6 bases). CDR1 and CDR2 (germline): SEHNR, FQNEAQ (reference sequence). With 7 bases removed from V and 0 bases from J, the gap between germline ends came to 18 bases. The CDR3 is made up of 16 amino acids. This CDR3 reads CASTGGELVDQETQYF. In nucleotides, the CDR3 is TGTGCCAGCACCGGGGGTGAATTAGTGGACCAAGAGACCCAGTACTTC.

The chain links TRBV10-3 to TRBJ1-2; no clear D. V was shortened by 6 bases and J by 8 bases, with 16 bases between the two germline ends. The CDR3 contains 13 residues. Germline V gene lookup returns CDR1 ENHRY and CDR2 SYGVKD. CDR3: CAIRKTWGEGYTF. The CDR3 DNA reads as TGTGCCATCAGGAAGACATGGGGTGAGGGCTACACCTTC.

This chain uses TRBV9 with TRBJ2-1, with 16 bases lining up with TRBD2. The CDR3 is 22 amino acids. With 4 bases clipped from V and 0 bases from J, the junction kept 16 bases outside the gene matches. CDR1 SGDLS and CDR2 YYNGEE come from the germline V gene. CDR3 in amino acids: CASSLDPGTSGGAPNSYNEQFF. As DNA, the CDR3 is TGTGCCAGCAGCCTCGACCCAGGGACTAGCGGGGGGGCACCGAACTCCTACAATGAGCAGTTCTTC.

The V gene is TRBV29-1, the J gene TRBJ2-5; unclear D gene. The DNA end is a closer match to TRBJ2-7, so the J assignment may be wrong. Looked up from germline, CDR1 is SQVTM and CDR2 is ANQGSEA. This CDR3 has 12 amino acids. This chain's CDR3 is CSVVGSLREQYF. The CDR3 bases are TGCAGCGTTGTAGGGTCCCTACGCGAGCAGTACTTC.

This clonotype was counted a single time. As DNA, the CDR3 is TGCGCCAGCAGCCAAGTGCGGGGGGGTGAAAATGAGCAGTTCTTC. It codes for CASSQVRGGENEQFF. This chain uses TRBV4-3 with TRBJ2-5; the match to TRBD2 covers 9 bases. The DNA end is a closer match to TRBJ2-1, so the J assignment may be wrong. Germline CDR1 and CDR2: LGHNA and YSLEER. CDR3 length: 15 amino acids.

The chain combines TRBV7-2 with TRBJ2-7; TRBD2 matches 7 bases. The CDR3 has 15 residues. V trimming: 5 bases; J trimming: 4 bases; junction bases outside the gene matches: 11. CDR1 SGHTA and CDR2 FQGNSA come from the germline V gene. The CDR3 sequence: CASSPTVPGLYEQYF. The CDR3, as DNA: TGTGCCAGCAGCCCCACAGTGCCGGGACTATACGAGCAGTACTTC.

The V call is TRBV7-9, the J call TRBJ2-5; D call uncertain. The CDR3 extends over 14 amino acids. Germline loops: CDR1 SEHNR, CDR2 FQNEAQ (reference sequence). The V end lost 7 bases, the J end lost 2 bases, and 14 bases lay between the germline ends. The CDR3 region is CASTFPGQQETQYF. The CDR3 bases are TGTGCCAGCACCTTCCCGGGTCAACAAGAGACCCAGTACTTC.

This rearrangement joins TRBV5-6 to TRBJ1-2, with TRBD1 matching over 12 bases. After removal of 5 bases from V and 6 bases from J, the junction contained 11 bases not matched to a gene. Germline CDR1 reads SGHDT; CDR2 reads YYEEEE. This CDR3 region has 16 residues. DNA for the CDR3: TGTGCCAGCAGTCCCGGGACAGGGGGCGCCCCCAATGGCTACACCTTC. Translated: CASSPGTGGAPNGYTF.

This clonotype was recorded many times. The V gene is TRBV2, the J gene TRBJ2-5; weak D call: TRBD1 (5 bases). From germline, CDR1 is SNHLY and CDR2 FYNNEI. This CDR3 region has 14 residues. V gave up 4 bases and J gave up 2 bases, with 11 bases separating them. CDR3 coding DNA: TGTGCCAGCAGTGCGCAGGGTCCTCAAGAGACCCAGTACTTC. Amino acids: CASSAQGPQETQYF.

J is TRBJ1-1 and V is TRBV12-3 or TRBV12-4; no definite D call. V shed 8 bases and J shed 2 bases, with 9 bases lying between them. The CDR3 loop spans 12 amino acids. This CDR3 is CASLQYNTEAFF. The CDR3 region has the DNA TGTGCCAGCCTTCAATACAACACTGAAGCTTTCTTT.

In its sample, this clonotype was seen once. The chain carries TRBV7-2 and TRBJ2-3; D might be TRBD2 (6 bases). Trimming removed 4 bases at V and 7 bases at J, with 15 bases between. CDR3 length equals 14 residues. CDR1 and CDR2 from the germline V gene are SGHTA and FQGNSA. CDR3 DNA: TGTGCCAGCAGCTCAGGACTAATTGCGAATACGCAGTATTTT. Protein: CASSSGLIANTQYF.

This chain joins TRBV6-5 and TRBJ2-7, with TRBD2 matching over 15 bases. Germline V lookup: CDR1 MNHEY, CDR2 SVGAGI. The ends lost 4 bases at V and 6 bases at J; junction bases unmatched: 7. CDR3 length equals 16 residues. This CDR3 reads CASSSDRTSGRGEQYF. In DNA, the CDR3 is TGTGCCAGCAGTTCCGATAGGACTAGCGGGAGGGGCGAGCAGTACTTC.